These 16 T cell receptor beta chains were sequenced from one sample in a study of T cell repertoires in cytomegalovirus infection. These receptors are not linked to any known antigen. MiXCR, applied by TCRdb to the reads, yields one record per CDR3 protein. The table shows about 770,000 distinct CDR3 sequences, with about 29% occurring only once. The sequences come from cultured CD8+ T cells from PBMCs, collected from culture after CMV antigen stimulation. Source of these receptors: a human donor in good health (CMV status not recorded). Some clones in this sample may be carry-over from other donors' samples.

The sample holds a few counts of this clonotype. The rearrangement joins TRBV2 to TRBJ2-4; 9 bases align to TRBD1. The CDR3 totals 16 residues. Germline V gene data show CDR1 as SNHLY and CDR2 as FYNNEI. J gave up 3 bases and V 3 bases, and 6 bases lay outside the gene matches. CDR3 nucleotide sequence: TGTGCCAGCAGTGATGCCGGGACAGGGCACAAAAACATTCAGTACTTC. It is translated as CASSDAGTGHKNIQYF.

Many counts were recorded for this clonotype. The V and J genes are TRBV7-9 and TRBJ2-5; possibly TRBD2 for D (7 bases). Trimming removed 7 bases from V and 5 bases from J, with 20 bases in between. The CDR3 runs 15 residues. Germline-derived CDR1 and CDR2 are SEHNR and FQNEAQ (reference sequence). DNA of the CDR3: TGTGCCAGCACCGCGCCGGGGGGCGCAGGGGAGACCCAGTACTTC. Translation gives CASTAPGGAGETQYF.

This clonotype was found a few times. This chain uses TRBV5-1 with TRBJ2-4; the D is unclear. CDR1 and CDR2 (germline): SGHRS, YFSETQ. The ends were cut back, 0 bases at V and 0 bases at J, with 10 bases in the middle. The CDR3 is 16 amino acids. CDR3 region: CASSLDPALAKNIQYF. As DNA, the CDR3 is TGCGCCAGCAGCTTGGATCCCGCACTAGCCAAAAACATTCAGTACTTC.

The sample holds a few counts of this clonotype. The chain recombines TRBV19 with TRBJ1-1, with a possible D match to TRBD1 (6 bases). Looked up from germline, CDR1 is LNHDA and CDR2 is SQIVND (reference sequence). Trimming stripped 5 bases from V and 7 bases from J, with 14 bases between. CDR3 length equals 13 residues. CDR3 sequence: CASSWGGEGEAFF. The DNA of the CDR3 is TGTGCCAGTAGTTGGGGGGGCGAAGGTGAAGCTTTCTTT.

This sequence joins TRBV5-8 and TRBJ2-2, with D perhaps matching TRBD1 (6 bases). The CDR3 length is 18 residues. The V gene lost 0 bases and the J gene lost 0 bases, with 15 bases spanning the gap. From germline, CDR1 is SGHTS and CDR2 YDEGEE. The DNA of the CDR3 is TGTGCCAGCAGCTTGGACAGGGACCTCCTCGCGAACACCGGGGAGCTGTTTTTT. Protein product: CASSLDRDLLANTGELFF.

This clonotype was detected a few times. The rearrangement joins TRBV19 to TRBJ2-7; D not resolved. The CDR3 is 15 amino acids. Germline-derived CDR1 and CDR2 are LNHDA and SQIVND (reference sequence). Trimming left V 5 bases short and J 0 bases short, with 14 bases between. The CDR3 loop is CASSVTRVGSYEQYF. DNA for the CDR3: TGTGCCAGTAGTGTGACAAGGGTCGGCTCCTACGAGCAGTACTTC. The complete variable domain, with remaining parts taken from reference TRBV19 and TRBJ2-7, reads DGGITQSPKYLFRKEGQNVTLSCEQNLNHDAMYWYRQDPGQGLRLIYYSQIVNDFQKGDIAEGYSVSREKKESFPLTVTSAQKNPTAFYLCASSVTRVGSYEQYFGPGTRLTVT.

The sample holds a few counts of this clonotype. At one end the junction does not follow the germline gene, possibly because of a read error. V gene TRBV7-6 combines with J gene TRBJ2-7, with TRBD2 as a possible D gene (5 bases). The CDR3 is 12 residues long. From germline, CDR1 is SGHVS and CDR2 FNYEAQ. In DNA form, the CDR3 reads TGTGCCAGCAGCCCCGGAGGCTTACCATCTACGTTC. Its protein is CASSPGGLPSTF.

For the CDR3, the DNA is TGCGCCAGCAGCCAAGTTGAAGGGAACATTCAGTACTTC. Its protein product is CASSQVEGNIQYF. The chain joins TRBV4-1 to TRBJ2-4; D gene ambiguous. The CDR3 consists of 13 residues. The ends were cut back, 1 base at V and 7 bases at J, with 8 bases in the middle. Germline CDR1 and CDR2: MGHRA and YSYEKL.

CDR3 sequence: CASSYYKAIDEQFF. The CDR3 DNA is TGTGCCAGCAGTTACTATAAAGCTATCGATGAGCAGTTCTTC. The chain combines TRBV6-2 or TRBV6-3 with TRBJ2-1; D is unresolved. Germline CDR1 and CDR2: MNHEY and SVGEGT. V shed 1 base and J shed 8 bases, with 12 bases lying between them. The CDR3 length is 14 residues.

The genes are TRBV19 and TRBJ1-1, with TRBD1 matching 9 bases. This CDR3 has 15 residues. CDR1 is LNHDA, CDR2 SQIVND, per germline (reference sequence). V was clipped by 5 bases and J by 3 bases; unmatched bases: 7. As DNA, the CDR3 is TGTGCCAGTAGTCTGACACAGGGGGCTGACACTGAAGCTTTCTTT. Residues: CASSLTQGADTEAFF.

The chain is built from TRBV4-2 and TRBJ2-1; D might be TRBD2 (7 bases). CDR1 is LGHNA and CDR2 is YNFKEQ in the germline V gene. The CDR3 consists of 17 residues. V lost 0 bases and J lost 4, with 16 bases in between. The CDR3 here is CASSQDGGGGLYNEQFF. Written as DNA, the CDR3 is TGTGCCAGCAGCCAAGATGGGGGGGGGGGCCTTTACAATGAGCAGTTCTTC.

There are many counts of this clonotype. CDR3 loop: CASSGQFRAFF. As DNA, the CDR3 is TGTGCCAGCTCGGGACAGTTTAGGGCTTTCTTT. The chain employs TRBV6-5 and TRBJ1-1, with 7 positions matching TRBD1. Germline CDR1 is MNHEY and CDR2 is SVGAGI. Trimming at V came to 8 bases and at J to 11 bases, leaving 8 bases not matched to a gene. CDR3 length equals 11 residues.

The V call is TRBV9, the J call TRBJ1-1; D remains unclear. Deletions cut 2 bases from V and 4 bases from J, with 9 bases between. Per the germline V gene, CDR1 is SGDLS and CDR2 is YYNGEE. The length of the CDR3 is 13 residues. The CDR3 DNA reads TGTGCCAGCAGCGTCACGTACGGCACTGAAGCTTTCTTT. Protein: CASSVTYGTEAFF.

This chain joins TRBV12-3 or TRBV12-4 and TRBJ2-1; no definite D call. The CDR3 totals 12 residues. Trimming removed 8 bases at V and 6 bases at J, with 11 bases between. Written as DNA, the CDR3 is TGTGCCAGCGGGATCGGTCTCAATGAGCAGTTCTTC. Its translation is CASGIGLNEQFF.

Only a few counts were recorded for this clonotype. The chain is built from TRBV6-1 and TRBJ2-1; D gene unclear. V shed 2 bases and J shed 11 bases, with 4 bases lying between them. The germline CDR1 and CDR2 sequences are MNHNS and SASEGT. The CDR3 runs 10 residues. CDR3: CASSESQQFF. CDR3 bases: TGTGCCAGCAGTGAAAGTCAGCAGTTCTTC.

The chain recombines TRBV7-8 with TRBJ2-7; 9 bases line up with TRBD2. The germline gives CDR1 SGHVS, CDR2 FQNEAQ. The CDR3 totals 14 residues. With V trimmed by 1 base and J by 3 bases, 1 base remained unmatched. In nucleotides, the CDR3 is TGTGCCAGCAGCTTAGAACTAGCGGGCTACGAGCAGTACTTC. Its translation is CASSLELAGYEQYF.